The present TCR beta chain was sequenced within a study of blood T cells in healthy people across ages. Study information: Template switching captured about one barcoded beta molecule per two T cells.

Next came a second PCR, run for about 6 to 12 cycles, which used a sample-barcoded 5' primer along with a J-beta primer mix. TCRdb re-derived calls from the 5' RACE reads in MiXCR, one entry per CDR3 protein. The table includes approximately 940,000 distinct CDR3 sequences, roughly 48% detected once. This clonotype was counted once. Its target is unknown. Per the germline V gene, CDR1 is SGHRS and CDR2 is YFSETQ. CDR3 length: 14 residues. Trimming left V 5 bases short and J 5 bases short, with 16 bases between. Whole-study findings and limits: Diversity of TCR beta correlated strongly with naive T cell percentage. Versus aged donors, long-lived donors had higher diversity and more naive CD4+ cells. The recorded TCR beta diversity per million T cells decreased in a roughly linear manner with age.

The receptor was isolated from a man aged 25-40 years in good health. Sequenced sample: blood. The V gene is TRBV5-1, the J gene TRBJ1-1; weak D call: TRBD1 (5 bases). CDR3 coding DNA: TGCGCCAGCAGAGATTCGGGGGGTGGGACTGAAGCTTTCTTT. This sequence encodes CASRDSGGGTEAFF.